The present entry profiles one TCR beta chain with its context. Its antigen is currently unknown. This same CDR3 is encoded by further DNA sequences in the sample. Trimming took off 3 bases at V and 5 bases at J, with 8 bases between the two ends. This CDR3 spans 11 amino acids. From germline, CDR1 is DFQATT and CDR2 SNEGSKA (reference sequence). Sequencing was at deep level. Produced via immunoSEQ multiplex PCR; TCRdb's table is partial and in-frame only. The sample includes approximately 2,000,000 clones, around 93% of them seen just once. The sample is drawn from a study of shared clonotypes between healthy human individuals. Across the whole study: CD4 naive cells filled three plates per donor, CD4 memory three, CD8 naive two and CD8 memory one.

Study results and caveats: Among non-shared clonotypes, generation probabilities were lower than among those shared by all four donors. The study found about 5% of naive CD4 clonotypes shared across four donors.

Sequences were obtained from naive CD4+ T cells from PBMCs. Subset meaning: CD45RA+ positively selected. The chain is built from TRBV20-1 and TRBJ2-7; D ambiguous. The sequence came from a man in his late teens or twenties in good health. Some clones in this sample may be carry-over from other donors' samples. CDR3 sequence reads: CSASKRDEQYF. The CDR3 region has the DNA TGCAGTGCTAGTAAGCGCGACGAGCAGTACTTC.